Sequencing of this T cell receptor beta chain was carried out in a study of T cell clones after liver transplantation. General study findings and limits: In two subjects, few donor cells limited the measurable donor-reactive repertoire. A larger donor-reactive than third-party decline suggested partial antigen-specific deletion. Conclusions were preliminary, with small, heterogeneous patient groups.

Method: immunoSEQ multiplex PCR; TCRdb's copy keeps in-frame clones and lacks some. The sample records roughly 80,000 clones, around four fifths being singletons. Comments on this clone: The antigen is undetermined.

The CDR3 contains 15 residues. Germline V gene lookup returns CDR1 SGHRS and CDR2 YFSETQ. Thawed unstimulated PBMCs were FACS-sorted by CD3, CD4 and CD8 into two populations. The input for sequencing was CD4+ T cells from blood, taken at the 22-month timepoint. The clonotype originates from a human patient who received a liver transplant. Some T cells may be graft donor cells. The chain couples TRBV5-1 to TRBJ2-5; 8 bases are shared with TRBD1. The J call may be wrong; the DNA end is better matched by TRBJ2-7. The CDR3 DNA follows: TGCGCCAGCAGCTTGGAGTCAGGGGGCAAGTACGAGCAGTACTTC. Its protein is CASSLESGGKYEQYF.